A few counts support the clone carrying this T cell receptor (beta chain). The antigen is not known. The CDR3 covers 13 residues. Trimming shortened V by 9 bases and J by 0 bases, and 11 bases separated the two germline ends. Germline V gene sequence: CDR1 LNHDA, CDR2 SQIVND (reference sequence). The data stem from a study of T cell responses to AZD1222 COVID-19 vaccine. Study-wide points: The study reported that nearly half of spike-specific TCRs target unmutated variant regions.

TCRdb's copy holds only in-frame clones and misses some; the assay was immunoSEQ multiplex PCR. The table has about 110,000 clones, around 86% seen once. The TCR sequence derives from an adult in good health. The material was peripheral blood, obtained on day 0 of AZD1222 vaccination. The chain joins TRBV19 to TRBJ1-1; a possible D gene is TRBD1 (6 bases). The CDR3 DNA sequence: TGTGCCAGCAGGGGACGGATGAACACTGAAGCTTTCTTT. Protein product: CASRGRMNTEAFF.